One and the same sample provided the 20 T cell receptor beta chains below, sequenced in a study of T cells after yellow fever vaccination. TCRdb re-derived calls from the 5' RACE reads in MiXCR, one entry per CDR3 protein. The sample contains 350,000 to 450,000 distinct CDR3 sequences, about 19% of which appear only once. The sample here was PBMCs, taken before the yellow fever booster vaccination. The receptors here all came from a man in his late teens or twenties who received the YFV17D yellow fever vaccine.

DNA for the CDR3: TGTGCCAGCAGCGGACAGGGGATGGGAGGCTACACCTTC. Protein: CASSGQGMGGYTF. The V gene is TRBV7-3, the J gene TRBJ1-2; 9 bases match TRBD1. V dropped 5 bases and J dropped 8; count of bases not matched to a gene: 6. The CDR3 sequence is 13 residues long. Looked up from germline, CDR1 is SGHTA and CDR2 is FQGTGA.

The chain links TRBV3-1 to TRBJ2-7; tentative D call: TRBD2 (7 bases). Germline CDR1 is LGHDT and CDR2 is YNNKEL (reference sequence). V was shortened by 3 bases and J by 4 bases, with 13 bases between the two germline ends. This CDR3 is built from 14 residues. The CDR3 loop reads CASSQGGARYEQYF. The CDR3 DNA reads TGTGCCAGCAGCCAGGGGGGGGCGCGGTACGAGCAGTACTTC.

V gene TRBV9 combines with J gene TRBJ1-1; 7 nucleotides match TRBD1. J lost 1 base, V lost 3 bases, and 3 bases had no gene match. Germline CDR1 is SGDLS and CDR2 is YYNGEE. The CDR3 totals 14 residues. The CDR3 is CASSGRQGNTEAFF. In DNA form, the CDR3 reads TGTGCCAGCAGCGGTAGACAGGGGAACACTGAAGCTTTCTTT. The variable domain in full, completed from reference TRBV9 and TRBJ1-1, reads DSGVTQTPKHLITATGQRVTLRCSPRSGDLSVYWYQQSLDQGLQFLIQYYNGEERAKGNILERFSAQQFPDLHSELNLSSLELGDSALYFCASSGRQGNTEAFFGQGTRLTVV.

This clonotype was recorded a few times. This chain links TRBV5-6 with TRBJ1-3; no definite D call. Germline CDR1 reads SGHDT; CDR2 reads YYEEEE. CDR3 size: 15 residues. V gave up 2 bases and J gave up 7 bases, with 16 bases separating them. CDR3 coding DNA: TGTGCCAGCAGCTTCGGTGCTGGGTCTTGGAACACCATATATTTT. This gives the protein CASSFGAGSWNTIYF.

The table lists this clonotype with a few counts. This chain joins TRBV6-2 or TRBV6-3 and TRBJ2-3; 7 bases map to TRBD1. Trimming took 4 bases from V and 2 from J; bases not matched to a gene: 6. This CDR3 spans 15 amino acids. Germline V lookup: CDR1 MNHEY, CDR2 SVGEGT. The CDR3 loop is CASSSGTANTDTQYF. DNA for the CDR3: TGTGCCAGCAGTTCCGGGACAGCAAACACAGATACGCAGTATTTT.

This clonotype showed up just a few times. The rearrangement links TRBV20-1 to TRBJ2-5; D is unclear. The CDR3 is made up of 11 amino acids. The V gene's germline CDR1 is DFQATT and CDR2 SNEGSKA (reference sequence). Trimming stripped 1 base from V and 5 bases from J, with 5 bases between. The CDR3 DNA reads TGCAGTGCTAGAGGAATCGAGACCCAGTACTTC. This codes for CSARGIETQYF.

This clonotype was detected a few times. The chain has TRBV7-9 and TRBJ2-7; D ambiguous. Germline loops: CDR1 SEHNR, CDR2 FQNEAQ (reference sequence). V was cut by 3 bases and J by 2 bases, with 11 bases left in between. This CDR3 is built from 14 residues. The CDR3 protein is CASSFGGPTYEQYV. The CDR3 DNA reads TGTGCCAGCAGCTTTGGTGGGCCCACCTACGAGCAGTACGTC.

This clonotype was seen a handful of times. V and J are TRBV4-1 and TRBJ1-5; no reliable D call. V lost 4 bases, J lost 0 bases, and 10 bases lay in between. The germline CDR1 and CDR2 sequences are MGHRA and YSYEKL. The CDR3 is made up of 15 amino acids. CDR3 coding DNA: TGCGCCAGCAGCCCCGGGATTTATAGCAATCAGCCCCAGCATTTT. Its protein is CASSPGIYSNQPQHF.

The rearrangement uses TRBV6-6 and TRBJ1-1; TRBD1 is a possible D gene (6 bases). This CDR3 is built from 14 residues. The germline V gene encodes CDR1 MNHNY and CDR2 SVGAGI (reference sequence). V lost 6 bases to trimming and J lost 0 bases, with 11 bases between them. The CDR3 is CASRLGQLNTEAFF. In DNA, the CDR3 is TGTGCCAGCAGACTCGGACAGTTGAACACTGAAGCTTTCTTT.

This clonotype was detected a few times. The chain employs TRBV7-9 and TRBJ1-4, with 10 bases matching TRBD1. The CDR3 spans 16 residues. Germline V gene sequence: CDR1 SEHNR, CDR2 FQNEAQ (reference sequence). V shed 3 bases, J shed 8 bases, and the junction held 9 bases outside the gene matches. CDR3 sequence (DNA): TGTGCCAGCAGCTTGACAAGGACAGGGGGAGACGAAAAACTGTTTTTT. It encodes CASSLTRTGGDEKLFF.

The CDR3 nucleotides read TGTGCCAGCAGCTTAAATGGACTAGCGTCTGAGACCCAGTACTTC. The encoded protein is CASSLNGLASETQYF. The chain couples TRBV7-2 to TRBJ2-5; TRBD2 aligns across 9 bases. CDR3 length: 15 residues. V trimming: 2 bases; J trimming: 5 bases; junction bases outside the gene matches: 6. Germline V gene data show CDR1 as SGHTA and CDR2 as FQGNSA.

This clonotype has just one count. The V call is TRBV4-2, the J call TRBJ1-4, with D possibly being TRBD1 (5 bases). The germline V gene has CDR1 LGHNA and CDR2 YNFKEQ. Trimming removed 1 base from V and 10 bases from J, with 19 bases in between. The CDR3 length is 16 residues. CDR3 region: CASSQGTPGLVGKLFF. CDR3 DNA: TGTGCCAGCAGCCAAGGGACCCCAGGGCTTGTTGGAAAACTGTTTTTT.

The table lists this clonotype with a few counts. For the CDR3, the DNA is TGTGCCAGCAGCGTAGGCTCTGGGGTTGAGACCCAGTACTTC. Its translation: CASSVGSGVETQYF. The chain carries TRBV9 and TRBJ2-5; D is uncertain. Trimming removed 0 bases at V and 5 bases at J, with 11 bases between. Germline loops: CDR1 SGDLS, CDR2 YYNGEE. This CDR3 is built from 14 residues.

The rearrangement uses TRBV10-2 and TRBJ2-7, with D perhaps matching TRBD1 or TRBD2 (6 bases each). With 2 bases removed from V and 7 bases from J, the gap between germline ends came to 21 bases. There are 16 residues in the CDR3. Germline V lookup: CDR1 WSHSY, CDR2 SAAADI. The DNA of the CDR3 is TGCGCCAGCAGTGAGGATAGGAGGGGGTCCCCGAGGGAGCAGTACGTC. Amino acids: CASSEDRRGSPREQYV.

This chain uses TRBV2 with TRBJ1-3, with TRBD1 matching 8 bases. This CDR3 region has 15 residues. Trimming took 5 bases from V and 2 from J; bases not matched to a gene: 5. Germline CDR1 is SNHLY and CDR2 is FYNNEI. CDR3 coding DNA: TGTGCCAGCAGTAATACAGGGGGGCCTGGAAACACCATATATTTT. Its translation: CASSNTGGPGNTIYF.

The rearrangement links TRBV4-3 to TRBJ2-3, with a possible D match to TRBD2 (7 bases). CDR1 is LGHNA and CDR2 is YSLEER in the germline V gene. V was trimmed by 3 bases and J by 0 bases, leaving 19 bases between them. The CDR3 has 18 residues. The CDR3 protein is CASSQSHKGGGSTDTQYF. The CDR3 nucleotides are TGCGCCAGCAGCCAGTCCCACAAGGGGGGGGGTAGCACAGATACGCAGTATTTT.

This clonotype came up a few times. The rearrangement links TRBV7-9 to TRBJ2-1; D is possibly TRBD1 or TRBD2 (5 bases each). The CDR3 consists of 12 residues. Trimming cost V 5 bases and J 10 bases, with 12 bases left between them. The germline V gene has CDR1 SEHNR and CDR2 FQNEAQ (reference sequence). The CDR3 loop reads CASSPGTWEQFF. The CDR3 coding sequence is TGTGCCAGCAGCCCTGGGACGTGGGAGCAGTTCTTC.

The chain carries TRBV30 and TRBJ2-7; possible D gene TRBD2, 5 bases. V lost 4 bases and J 6 bases, leaving 16 bases between the germline ends. In germline, CDR1 is GTSNPN, CDR2 SVGIG (reference sequence). The CDR3 length is 13 residues. The CDR3 region is CAWISERSGEQYF. CDR3 in DNA: TGTGCCTGGATATCAGAACGAAGCGGCGAGCAGTACTTC.

In this sample, this clonotype turned up a few times. The CDR3 loop reads CASSLGRDREQFF. CDR3 nucleotide sequence: TGTGCCAGCAGCTTAGGTCGGGACAGGGAGCAGTTCTTC. The rearrangement joins TRBV11-3 to TRBJ2-1, with 8 bases aligning to TRBD1. V shed 1 base, J shed 10 bases, and the junction held 3 bases outside the gene matches. The CDR3 extends over 13 amino acids. The V gene's germline CDR1 is SGHNT and CDR2 YENEEA.

There are a few counts of this clonotype. The chain is built from TRBV20-1 and TRBJ2-5; D unclear. Between the trimmed V and J ends, which lost 6 bases and 0 bases, there was a span of 11 bases. The CDR3 sequence is 13 residues long. CDR1 and CDR2 from the germline V gene are DFQATT and SNEGSKA (reference sequence). CDR3 DNA: TGCAGTGCCGTGGCCGGGTACCAAGAGACCCAGTACTTC. Its translation: CSAVAGYQETQYF.